The 5 T cell receptor beta chains listed next were all sequenced from one sample in a study of pediatric ulcerative colitis. Rectal tissue came from one to two pinch biopsies taken at colonoscopy. Sequencing used immunoSEQ multiplex PCR; TCRdb keeps in-frame clones, though not all of them. The table lists 20,000 to 30,000 clones, 70% to 75% of them singletons. The sequencing input was gut tissue. These receptors came from a boy younger than 18 with severe ulcerative colitis.

The gene calls are TRBV11-3 and TRBJ2-2, with D unclear. The CDR3 spans 12 residues. V lost 0 bases and J lost 5, with 1 base in between. The germline CDR1 and CDR2 sequences are SGHNT and YENEEA. Here the CDR3 DNA reads TGTGCCAGCAGCTTAGATACCGGGGAGCTGTTTTTT. This encodes CASSLDTGELFF.

This chain joins TRBV18 and TRBJ2-5; D not certain. Germline CDR1 KGHSH, CDR2 LQKENI. Deletions cut 2 bases from V and 3 bases from J, with 10 bases between. The CDR3 totals 14 residues. As DNA, the CDR3 is TGTGCCAGCTCACCAACATCTAACGAAGAGACCCAGTACTTC. It yields the protein CASSPTSNEETQYF.

V is TRBV10-3 and J is TRBJ2-5, with 14 bases aligning to TRBD2. Germline V gene sequence: CDR1 ENHRY, CDR2 SYGVKD. The CDR3 is 15 amino acids. V was clipped by 6 bases and J by 5 bases; unmatched bases: 5. The CDR3 loop reads CAISEGLAGVETQYF. CDR3 sequence (DNA): TGTGCCATCAGCGAGGGACTAGCGGGAGTTGAGACCCAGTACTTC.

The rearrangement joins TRBV28 to TRBJ1-5; unclear D gene. The V and J ends lost 3 bases and 2 bases respectively, with 11 bases between them. The germline gives CDR1 MDHEN, CDR2 SYDVKM. The CDR3 is 15 amino acids. CDR3 residues: CASSLVRQGNQPQHF. The CDR3 DNA reads TGTGCCAGCAGTTTGGTCAGGCAGGGCAATCAGCCCCAGCATTTT.

This clone has just a few counts. This chain uses TRBV30 with TRBJ1-4; D remains ambiguous. Germline loops: CDR1 GTSNPN, CDR2 SVGIG (reference sequence). Trimming shortened V by 0 bases and J by 8 bases, and 7 bases separated the two germline ends. CDR3 length equals 12 residues. CDR3 nucleotides: TGTGCCTGGAGTGTACGTCGGGAAAAACTGTTTTTT. The encoded protein is CAWSVRREKLFF. Drawing the rest from reference TRBV30 and TRBJ1-4, the complete variable domain is SQTIHQWPATLVQPVGSPLSLECTVEGTSNPNLYWYRQAAGRGLQLLFYSVGIGQISSEVPQNLSASRPQDRQFILSSKKLLLSDSGFYLCAWSVRREKLFFGSGTQLSVL.